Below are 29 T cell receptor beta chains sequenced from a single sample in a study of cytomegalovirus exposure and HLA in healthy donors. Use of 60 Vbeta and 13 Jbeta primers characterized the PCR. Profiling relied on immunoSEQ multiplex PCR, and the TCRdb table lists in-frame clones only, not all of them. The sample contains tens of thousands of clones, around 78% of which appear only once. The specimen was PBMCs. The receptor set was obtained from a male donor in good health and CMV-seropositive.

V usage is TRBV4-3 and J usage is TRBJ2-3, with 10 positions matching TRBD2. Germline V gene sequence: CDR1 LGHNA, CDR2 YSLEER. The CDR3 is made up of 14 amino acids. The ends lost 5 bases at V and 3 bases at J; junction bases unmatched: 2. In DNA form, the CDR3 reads TGCGCCAGCAGCAATAGCGGGGGGACAGATACGCAGTATTTT. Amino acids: CASSNSGGTDTQYF.

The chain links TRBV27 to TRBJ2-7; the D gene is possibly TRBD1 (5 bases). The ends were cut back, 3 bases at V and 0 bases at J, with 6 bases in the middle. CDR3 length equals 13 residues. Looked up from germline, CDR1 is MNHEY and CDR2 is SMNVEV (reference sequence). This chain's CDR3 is CASSLGPSYEQYF. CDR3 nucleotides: TGTGCCAGCAGTTTGGGGCCCTCCTACGAGCAGTACTTC.

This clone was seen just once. The CDR3 reads CASSLGRREYEQFF. The CDR3 nucleotides are TGTGCCAGCAGCTTAGGTCGTAGGGAGTATGAGCAGTTCTTC. The V gene is TRBV7-9, the J gene TRBJ2-1, with D possibly being TRBD2 (5 bases). Germline values: CDR1 SEHNR, CDR2 FQNEAQ (reference sequence). V shed 1 base and J shed 8 bases, with 12 bases lying between them. This CDR3 has 14 amino acids.

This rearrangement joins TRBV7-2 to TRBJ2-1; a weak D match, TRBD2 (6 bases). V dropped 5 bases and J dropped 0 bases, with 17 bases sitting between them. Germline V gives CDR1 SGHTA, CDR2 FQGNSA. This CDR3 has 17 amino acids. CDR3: CASSREPGAVSYNEQFF. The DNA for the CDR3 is TGTGCCAGCAGCCGCGAGCCGGGAGCTGTCTCCTACAATGAGCAGTTCTTC.

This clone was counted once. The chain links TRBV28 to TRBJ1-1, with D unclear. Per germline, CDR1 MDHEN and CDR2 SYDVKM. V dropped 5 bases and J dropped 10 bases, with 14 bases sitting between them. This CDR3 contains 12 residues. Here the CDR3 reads CASSQLDSGAFF. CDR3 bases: TGTGCCAGCAGTCAACTTGACTCGGGAGCTTTCTTT.

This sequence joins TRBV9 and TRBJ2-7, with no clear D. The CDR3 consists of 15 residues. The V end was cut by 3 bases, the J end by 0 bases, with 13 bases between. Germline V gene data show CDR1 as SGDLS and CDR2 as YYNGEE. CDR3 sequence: CASSAREASSYEQYF. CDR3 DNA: TGTGCCAGCAGCGCCCGTGAGGCGAGCTCCTACGAGCAGTACTTC.

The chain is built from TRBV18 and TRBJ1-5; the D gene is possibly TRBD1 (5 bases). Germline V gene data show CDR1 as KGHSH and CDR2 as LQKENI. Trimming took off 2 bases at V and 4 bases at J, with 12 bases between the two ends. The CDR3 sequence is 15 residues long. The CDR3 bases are TGTGCCAGCTCACCAGCCCAGGGTCGTAATCAGCCCCAGCATTTT. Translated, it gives CASSPAQGRNQPQHF.

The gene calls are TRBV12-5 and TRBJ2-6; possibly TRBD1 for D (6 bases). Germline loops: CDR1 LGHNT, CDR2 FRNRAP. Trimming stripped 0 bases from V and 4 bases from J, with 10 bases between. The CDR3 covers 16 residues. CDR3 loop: CASGLVGQSGANVLTF. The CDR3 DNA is TGTGCTAGTGGTTTGGTAGGACAGTCCGGGGCCAACGTCCTGACTTTC.

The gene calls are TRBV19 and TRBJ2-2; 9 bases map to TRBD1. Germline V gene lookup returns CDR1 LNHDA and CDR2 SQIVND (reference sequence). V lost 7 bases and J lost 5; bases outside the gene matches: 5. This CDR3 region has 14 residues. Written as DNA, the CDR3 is TGTGCCAGTAACCGACAGGGGGGAACCGGGGAGCTGTTTTTT. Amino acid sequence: CASNRQGGTGELFF.

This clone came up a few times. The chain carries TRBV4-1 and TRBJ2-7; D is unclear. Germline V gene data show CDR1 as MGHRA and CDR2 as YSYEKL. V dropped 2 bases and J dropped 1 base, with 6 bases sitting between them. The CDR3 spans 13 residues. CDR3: CASSQSYSYEQYF. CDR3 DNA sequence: TGCGCCAGCAGCCAAAGCTATTCCTACGAGCAGTACTTC.

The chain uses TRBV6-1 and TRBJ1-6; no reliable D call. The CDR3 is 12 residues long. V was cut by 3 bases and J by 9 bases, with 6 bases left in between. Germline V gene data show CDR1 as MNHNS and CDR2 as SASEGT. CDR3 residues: CASSEHISPLHF. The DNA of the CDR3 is TGTGCCAGCAGTGAGCACATTTCACCCCTCCACTTT.

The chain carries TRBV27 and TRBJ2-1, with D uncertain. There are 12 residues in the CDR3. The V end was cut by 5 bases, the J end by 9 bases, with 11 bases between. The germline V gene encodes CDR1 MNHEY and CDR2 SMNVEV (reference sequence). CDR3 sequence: CASSDLVSEQFF. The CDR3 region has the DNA TGTGCCAGCAGTGATCTAGTAAGTGAGCAGTTCTTC.

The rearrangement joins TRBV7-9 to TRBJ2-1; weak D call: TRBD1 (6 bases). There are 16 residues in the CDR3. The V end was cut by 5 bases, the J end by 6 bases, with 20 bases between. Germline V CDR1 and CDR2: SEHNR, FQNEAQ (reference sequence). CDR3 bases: TGTGCCAGCAGCCCGGAAGGGGGATTGTGGGTCAATGAGCAGTTCTTC. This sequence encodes CASSPEGGLWVNEQFF.

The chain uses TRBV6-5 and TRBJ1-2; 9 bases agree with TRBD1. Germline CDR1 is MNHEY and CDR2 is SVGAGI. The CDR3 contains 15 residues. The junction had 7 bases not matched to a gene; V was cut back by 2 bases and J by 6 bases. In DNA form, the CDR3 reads TGTGCCAGCAGTTACCTCTCTACAGGGGGCGATGGCTACACCTTC. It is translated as CASSYLSTGGDGYTF.

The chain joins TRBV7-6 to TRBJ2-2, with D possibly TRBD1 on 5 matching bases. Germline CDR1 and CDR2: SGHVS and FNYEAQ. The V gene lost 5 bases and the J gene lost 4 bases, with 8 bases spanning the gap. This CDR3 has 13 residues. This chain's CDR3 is CASSDRLTGELFF. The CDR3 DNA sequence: TGTGCCAGCAGCGACAGACTCACCGGGGAGCTGTTTTTT.

CDR3 in DNA: TGTGCCAGCAGCGCGTCGGGGGTTAGAAACTATGGCTACACCTTC. Translated: CASSASGVRNYGYTF. This chain links TRBV2 with TRBJ1-2; perhaps TRBD1 as D (5 bases). CDR1 is SNHLY and CDR2 is FYNNEI in the germline V gene. Trimming pared 6 bases from V and 2 bases from J, leaving 16 bases between. The CDR3 is made up of 15 amino acids.

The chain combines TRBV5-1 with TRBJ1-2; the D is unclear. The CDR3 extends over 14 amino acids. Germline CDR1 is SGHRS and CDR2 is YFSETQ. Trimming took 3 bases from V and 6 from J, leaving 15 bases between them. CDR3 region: CASSSRLPKDGYTF. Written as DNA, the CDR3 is TGCGCCAGCAGCTCCAGGTTACCGAAAGATGGCTACACCTTC.

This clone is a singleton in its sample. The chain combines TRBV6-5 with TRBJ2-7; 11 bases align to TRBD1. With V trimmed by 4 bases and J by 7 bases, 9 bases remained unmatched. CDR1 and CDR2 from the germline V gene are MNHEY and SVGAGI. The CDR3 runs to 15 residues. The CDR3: CASSSLGTGGWEQYF. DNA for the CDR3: TGTGCCAGCAGTTCTTTAGGGACAGGGGGTTGGGAGCAGTACTTC.

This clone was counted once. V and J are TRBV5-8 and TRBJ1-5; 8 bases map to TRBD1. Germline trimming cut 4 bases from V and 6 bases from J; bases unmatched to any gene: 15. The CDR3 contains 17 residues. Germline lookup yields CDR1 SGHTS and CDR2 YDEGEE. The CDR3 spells CASSQMGDRRGGQPQHF. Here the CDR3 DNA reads TGTGCCAGCAGCCAGATGGGGGACAGGAGGGGAGGTCAGCCCCAGCATTTT. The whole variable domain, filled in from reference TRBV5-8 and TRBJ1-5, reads EAGVTQSPTHLIKTRGQQATLRCSPISGHTSVYWYQQALGLGLQFLLWYDEGEERNRGNFPPRFSGRQFPNYSSELNVNALELEDSALYLCASSQMGDRRGGQPQHFGDGTRLSIL.

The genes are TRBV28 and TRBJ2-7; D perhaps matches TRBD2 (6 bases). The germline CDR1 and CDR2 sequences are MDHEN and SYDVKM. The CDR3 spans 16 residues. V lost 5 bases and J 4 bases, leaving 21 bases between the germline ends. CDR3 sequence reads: CASSPWGGAPVYEQYF. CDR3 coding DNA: TGTGCCAGCAGTCCTTGGGGAGGAGCCCCAGTTTACGAGCAGTACTTC.

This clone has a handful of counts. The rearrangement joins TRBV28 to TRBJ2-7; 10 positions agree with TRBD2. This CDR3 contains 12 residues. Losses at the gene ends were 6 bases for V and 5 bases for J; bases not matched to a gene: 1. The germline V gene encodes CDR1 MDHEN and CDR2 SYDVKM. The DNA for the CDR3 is TGTGCCAGCAGAGGACTAGCGGACGAGCAGTACTTC. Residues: CASRGLADEQYF.

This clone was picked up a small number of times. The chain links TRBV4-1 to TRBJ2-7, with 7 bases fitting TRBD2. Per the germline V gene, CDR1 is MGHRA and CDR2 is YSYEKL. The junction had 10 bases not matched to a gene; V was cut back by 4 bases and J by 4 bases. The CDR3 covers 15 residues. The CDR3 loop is CASSPREARTYEQYF. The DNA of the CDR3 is TGCGCCAGCAGCCCCCGGGAGGCGAGAACATACGAGCAGTACTTC.

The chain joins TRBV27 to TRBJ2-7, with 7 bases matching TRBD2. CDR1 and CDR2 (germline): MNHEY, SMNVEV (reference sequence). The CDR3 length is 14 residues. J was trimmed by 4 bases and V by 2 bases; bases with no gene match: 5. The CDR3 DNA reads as TGTGCCAGCAGTTTAGCGGAGGGAGGGTACGAGCAGTACTTC. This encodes CASSLAEGGYEQYF.

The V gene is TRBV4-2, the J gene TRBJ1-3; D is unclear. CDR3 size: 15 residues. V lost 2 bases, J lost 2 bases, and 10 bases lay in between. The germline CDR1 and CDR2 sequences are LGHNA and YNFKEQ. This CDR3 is CASSQKSGAGNTIYF. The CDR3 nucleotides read TGTGCCAGCAGCCAAAAATCGGGAGCTGGAAACACCATATATTTT.

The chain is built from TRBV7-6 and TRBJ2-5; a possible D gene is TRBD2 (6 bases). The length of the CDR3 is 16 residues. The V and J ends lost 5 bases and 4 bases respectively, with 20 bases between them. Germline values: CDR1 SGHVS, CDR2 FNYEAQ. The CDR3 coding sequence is TGTGCCAGCAGCATCCAGCGCGGCGGGACGGGAGAGACCCAGTACTTC. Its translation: CASSIQRGGTGETQYF.

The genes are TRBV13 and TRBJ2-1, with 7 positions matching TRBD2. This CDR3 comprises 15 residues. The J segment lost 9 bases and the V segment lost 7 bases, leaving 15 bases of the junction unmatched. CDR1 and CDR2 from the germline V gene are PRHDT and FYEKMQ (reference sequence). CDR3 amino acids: CASTLVGLGDCEQFF. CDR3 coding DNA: TGTGCCAGCACCCTTGTAGGACTAGGGGATTGTGAGCAGTTCTTC.

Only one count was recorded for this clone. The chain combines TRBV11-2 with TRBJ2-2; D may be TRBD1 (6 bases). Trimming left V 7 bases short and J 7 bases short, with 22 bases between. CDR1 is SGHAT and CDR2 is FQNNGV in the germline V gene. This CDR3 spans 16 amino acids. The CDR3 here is CASTLLGTSLSGELFF. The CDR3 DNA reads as TGTGCCAGCACCCTTTTGGGGACATCGTTGAGCGGGGAGCTGTTTTTT.

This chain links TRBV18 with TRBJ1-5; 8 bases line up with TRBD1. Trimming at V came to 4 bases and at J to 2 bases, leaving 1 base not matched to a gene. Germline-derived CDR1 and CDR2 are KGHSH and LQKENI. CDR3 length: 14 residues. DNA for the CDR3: TGTGCCAGCTCACTGGGACAGGGCAATCAGCCCCAGCATTTT. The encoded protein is CASSLGQGNQPQHF.

CDR3 bases: TGTGCCAGCAGTTTCGGCAGGGGGCAAGTCTGGGAAAAACTGTTTTTT. Amino acid sequence: CASSFGRGQVWEKLFF. The chain uses TRBV27 and TRBJ1-4; 8 nucleotides match TRBD1. V lost 3 bases to trimming and J lost 8 bases; unmatched junction nucleotides: 11. This CDR3 comprises 16 residues. In germline, CDR1 is MNHEY, CDR2 SMNVEV (reference sequence).